The rows below give T cell receptor beta chains drawn from one sample of a study of blood T cell repertoires in COVID-19. Libraries were prepared by immunoSEQ multiplex PCR; TCRdb keeps only in-frame clonotypes and omits some of them. The profile covers a few hundred thousand clones, with roughly 84% appearing a single time and approximately 7% taken by the ten largest. What was sequenced was peripheral blood. These receptor sequences come from a woman between 45 and 65 years old with acute or convalescent COVID-19. CDR3s include the opening cysteine and the closing phenylalanine or tryptophan.

V,CDR3
TRBV7-9,CASSPGQGAPNTEAFF
TRBV11-3,CASSLTSRPYEQYF
TRBV10-1,CASREGTAGTQYF
TRBV19,CASSIDRDNGLEQFF
TRBV28,CASRGQGTYGYTF
TRBV3-1/TRBV3-2,CASSQRQGAGDTEAFF
TRBV19,CASSARSGQGLYQPQHF
TRBV6-5,CASSYSPRAAQGEQFF
TRBV5-4,CASSLGPDGGYTF
TRBV6-5,CASSQDRLNTEAFF
TRBV5-1,CASSLGQGFDEQYF
TRBV19,CASSRGLDRYEQYF
TRBV12-3/TRBV12-4,CASSTTRNTEAFF
TRBV6-6,CASSSVRRGTEAFF
TRBV11-2,CASSPDQTQYSYEQYF
TRBV5-1,CASSSALGGADTQYF
TRBV28,CASSPGTSGDSSYNEQFF
TRBV28,CASSSAGKTNTEAFF
TRBV6-6,CASSQESYEQYF
TRBV9,CASSVEGGLNSPLHF
TRBV25-1,CASSTSTGPNQPQHF
TRBV12-5,CASGLATGTSTPTEAFF
TRBV4-3,CASSQDIASGASSYEQYF
TRBV15,CATSREFGGNYGYTF
TRBV11-3,CASSLGGVTEAFF
TRBV5-5,CASSIAGVNNEQFF
TRBV4-2,CASSYRQGTPSGANVLTF
TRBV2,CASSGTGLGDQPQHF
TRBV7-9,CASSFGQRTQETQYF
TRBV24-1,CAISPGTGISEQYF
TRBV5-6,CASRSGTGVYGYTF
TRBV6-2/TRBV6-3,CASSYIRGPTGELFF
TRBV28,CASSLSPGLGSMGETQYF
TRBV18,CASSPPENYGYTF
TRBV5-5,CASSLDFAGGYNEQFF
TRBV5-1,CASSRQGVNTEAFF
TRBV3-1/TRBV3-2,CASSQAPAGGNLGTQYF
TRBV11-2,CASSQTGWLAGGGNNEQFF
TRBV4-2,CASSQEAGGNTEAFF
TRBV19,CASRGSGGYTF
TRBV27,CASSPPAVDTQYF
TRBV11-2,CASSSTRVLRGELFF
TRBV5-5,CASSHQGLKNQPQHF
TRBV5-1,CASSLTGTGLNEQFF
TRBV12-3/TRBV12-4,CASSFRQYTEAFF
TRBV2,CASSPGEGQPQHF
TRBV5-1,CASRATTAPNEKLFF